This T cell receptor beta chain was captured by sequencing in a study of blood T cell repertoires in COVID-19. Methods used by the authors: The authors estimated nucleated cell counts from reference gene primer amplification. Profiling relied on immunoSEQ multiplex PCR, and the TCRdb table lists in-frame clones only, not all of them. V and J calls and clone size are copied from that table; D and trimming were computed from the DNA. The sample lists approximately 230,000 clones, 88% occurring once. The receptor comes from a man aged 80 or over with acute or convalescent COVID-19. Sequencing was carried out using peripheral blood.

CDR3 in amino acids: CASSQFSGQEYGYTF. The CDR3 DNA reads as TGTGCCAGCAGCCAATTTTCGGGACAGGAGTATGGCTACACCTTC. This chain uses TRBV3-1 (or the pseudogene TRBV3-2) with TRBJ1-2; 8 bases map to TRBD1. The CDR3 length is 15 residues. The germline gives CDR1 LGHDT, CDR2 YNNKEL (reference sequence). The junction had 7 bases not matched to a gene; V was cut back by 2 bases and J by 5 bases.